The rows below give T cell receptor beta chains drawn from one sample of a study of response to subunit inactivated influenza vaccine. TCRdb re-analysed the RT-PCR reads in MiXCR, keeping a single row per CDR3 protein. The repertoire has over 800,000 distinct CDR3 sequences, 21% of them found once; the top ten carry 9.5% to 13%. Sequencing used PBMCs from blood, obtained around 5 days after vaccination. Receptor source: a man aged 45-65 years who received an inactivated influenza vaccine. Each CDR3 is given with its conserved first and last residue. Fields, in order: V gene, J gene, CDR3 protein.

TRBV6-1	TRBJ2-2	CASSESWTGELFF
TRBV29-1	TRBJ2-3	CSVAWETTADTQYF
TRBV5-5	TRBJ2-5	CASSQAYQETQYF
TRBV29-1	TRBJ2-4	CSVARGGNIQYF
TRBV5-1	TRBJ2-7	CASSDGTSGVYEQYF
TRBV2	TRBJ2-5	CASLPGQGGMETQYF
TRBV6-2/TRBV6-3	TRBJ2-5	CASSSDFRNVLAGTVLYQETQYF
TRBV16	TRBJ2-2	CASSTSLNTGELFF
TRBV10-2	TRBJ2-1	CASWAGGLHEQFF
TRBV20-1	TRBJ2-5	CSARASHIPQAQTGGVTQETQYF
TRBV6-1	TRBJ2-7	CASSLYAPQPGRSSYEQYF
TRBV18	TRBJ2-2	CASSALTGATNTGELFF
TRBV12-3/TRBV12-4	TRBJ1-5	CASSLRGWVGQPQHF
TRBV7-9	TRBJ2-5	CASSFVGTGQETQYF
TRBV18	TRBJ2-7	CASSTLGGGSYEQYF
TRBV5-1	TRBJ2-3	CASSAGIGQGYTDTQYF
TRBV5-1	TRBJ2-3	CASATGSPTDTQYF
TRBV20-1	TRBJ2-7	CSARVTGTASYEQYF
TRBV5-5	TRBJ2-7	CASSAYREKGQYF
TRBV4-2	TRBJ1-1	CASSHGYDLGTEAFF
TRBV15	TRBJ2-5	CATSRDLGLGQETQYF
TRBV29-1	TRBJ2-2	CSASMGQADTGELFF
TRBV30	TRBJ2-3	CAWNRPGLGPNYTDTQYF
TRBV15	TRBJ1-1	CATSPRGTEAFF
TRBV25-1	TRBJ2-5	CASSEFWWGPEYF
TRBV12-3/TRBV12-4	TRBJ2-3	CASSHPPSNPFPDTQYF
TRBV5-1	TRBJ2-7	CASSLVGQGQGEQYF
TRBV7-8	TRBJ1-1	CASSSGTSKAFF
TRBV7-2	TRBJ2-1	CASSPDRARGYEQFF
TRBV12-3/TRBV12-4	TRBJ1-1	CASRSQKLMNTEAFF
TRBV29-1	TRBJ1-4	CSAGVAGREKEKLFF
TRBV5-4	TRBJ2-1	CASSSPGLNNEQFF
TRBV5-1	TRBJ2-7	CASSHHGQGWYEQYF
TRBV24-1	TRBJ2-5	CATSDPGVSETQYF
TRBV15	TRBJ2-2	CATSRESAGELFF
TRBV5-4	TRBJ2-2	CASSPGQGLLFGELFF
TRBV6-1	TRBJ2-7	CASSTGTGFNEQYF
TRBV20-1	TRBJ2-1	CSARDRGFRFF
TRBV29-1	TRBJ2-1	CSVWLYNEQFF
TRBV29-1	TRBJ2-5	CSVEVRLGLQETQYF
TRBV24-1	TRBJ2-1	CATSSSGSQSRRQFF
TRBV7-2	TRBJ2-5	CASSSRETSGGFQTQYF
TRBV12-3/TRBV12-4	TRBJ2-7	CASSPGTGWGYEQYF
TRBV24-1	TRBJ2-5	CATSEAGQGSKETQYF
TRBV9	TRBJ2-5	CASSLAGLQETQYF
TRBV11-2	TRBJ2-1	CASSPGTGYRNEQFF
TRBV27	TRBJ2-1	CASSPMGAYNEQFF
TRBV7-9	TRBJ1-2	CASSSFGGGYTF
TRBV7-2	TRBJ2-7	CASSLAGGPDSYEQYF
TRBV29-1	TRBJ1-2	CSVLTPGQGMNGYTF
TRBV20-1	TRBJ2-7	CSASVGYTYEQYF
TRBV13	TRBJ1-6	CASSSGGDGRSPLHF
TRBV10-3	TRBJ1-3	CATILSNSGNTIYF
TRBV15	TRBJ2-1	CATSRVQDSYNEQFF
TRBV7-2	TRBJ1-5	CASSLQGVGNQPQHF